The 32 T cell receptor beta chains below were found in one sample sequenced in a study of blood T cell repertoires in COVID-19. TCRdb keeps only in-frame clones here, not all; method: immunoSEQ multiplex PCR. Of around 250,000 clones in the sample, 84% were seen once. Sequencing input: peripheral blood. The origin of the receptors is a human donor in a cohort sampled during active COVID-19.

The V gene is TRBV4-3, the J gene TRBJ1-2, with D perhaps TRBD1 (6 bases). Germline V lookup: CDR1 LGHNA, CDR2 YSLEER. The V gene lost 0 bases and the J gene lost 7 bases, with 12 bases spanning the gap. The CDR3 length is 14 residues. The CDR3 coding sequence is TGCGCCAGCAGCCAAGATCATGGCAGGGGTGGCTACACCTTC. The encoded protein is CASSQDHGRGGYTF.

The genes are TRBV2 and TRBJ1-4, with D perhaps matching TRBD1 (5 bases). From germline, CDR1 is SNHLY and CDR2 FYNNEI. The CDR3 has 15 residues. The V end lost 2 bases, the J end lost 6 bases, and 13 bases lay between the germline ends. The CDR3 loop reads CASSEWGLGDEKLFF. The CDR3 DNA reads TGTGCCAGCAGTGAATGGGGCTTAGGAGATGAAAAACTGTTTTTT.

This clone has a handful of counts. The V call is TRBV2, the J call TRBJ2-1, with 8 bases lining up with TRBD1. The trim removed 4 bases at V and 10 bases at J, leaving 3 bases unmatched. CDR3 length equals 12 residues. Germline V gene sequence: CDR1 SNHLY, CDR2 FYNNEI. CDR3 sequence: CASSAQGAEQFF. Here the CDR3 DNA reads TGTGCCAGCAGTGCTCAGGGGGCCGAGCAGTTCTTC. The whole variable domain, filled in from reference TRBV2 and TRBJ2-1, reads EPEVTQTPSHQVTQMGQEVILRCVPISNHLYFYWYRQILGQKVEFLVSFYNNEISEKSEIFDDQFSVERPDGSNFTLKIRSTKLEDSAMYFCASSAQGAEQFFGPGTRLTVL.

This chain uses TRBV19 with TRBJ1-1, with TRBD1 identical over 8 bases. This CDR3 contains 18 residues. The V segment lost 3 bases and the J segment 2 bases; nucleotides outside the gene matches: 14. Germline V gene data show CDR1 as LNHDA and CDR2 as SQIVND (reference sequence). The CDR3 bases are TGTGCCAGTAGTATTGGACAGGCGGCCAGGGGGCCAAACACTGAAGCTTTCTTT. Translating gives CASSIGQAARGPNTEAFF.

V is TRBV3-1 (or the pseudogene TRBV3-2) and J is TRBJ2-2, with D possibly matching TRBD2 (6 bases). The CDR3 has 16 amino acids. Looked up from germline, CDR1 is LGHDT and CDR2 is YNNKEL (reference sequence). The V end was cut by 1 base, the J end by 6 bases, with 15 bases between. The CDR3 protein is CASSQVTRGGAGELFF. The CDR3 region has the DNA TGTGCCAGCAGCCAAGTGACCCGCGGAGGGGCCGGGGAGCTGTTTTTT.

The V gene is TRBV9, the J gene TRBJ2-1; 9 bases align to TRBD1. The germline gives CDR1 SGDLS, CDR2 YYNGEE. Trimming removed 0 bases from V and 4 bases from J; junction bases left unmatched: 5. This CDR3 has 16 amino acids. CDR3 bases: TGTGCCAGCAGCGTAGTTGGGACAGGGTTATACAATGAGCAGTTCTTC. Translated: CASSVVGTGLYNEQFF.

Remarks on this clone: A junction boundary mismatches the germline segment, possibly from a read error. The chain uses TRBV11-2 and TRBJ1-2; D not resolved. CDR1 SGHAT and CDR2 FQNNGV come from the germline V gene. CDR3 length: 12 amino acids. In DNA form, the CDR3 reads TGTGCCAGCAGCTCGAGTCACTACGGCTACACCTTC. This sequence encodes CASSSSHYGYTF. Drawing the rest from reference TRBV11-2 and TRBJ1-2, the complete variable domain is EAGVAQSPRYKIIEKRQSVAFWCNPISGHATLYWYQQILGQGPKLLIQFQNNGVVDDSQLPKDRFSAERLKGVDSTLKIQPAKLEDSAVYLCASSSSHYGYTFGSGTRLTVV.

The chain links TRBV14 to TRBJ2-5; perhaps TRBD2 as D (6 bases). V shed 0 bases and J shed 4 bases, with 21 bases lying between them. The CDR3 is made up of 18 amino acids. In germline, CDR1 is SGHDN, CDR2 FVKESK. The CDR3 DNA reads TGTGCCAGCAGCCAAGATCTCAGCGGGCCCCGGAGAGGAGAGACCCAGTACTTC. This sequence encodes CASSQDLSGPRRGETQYF.

CDR3: CASSLQGQGAEAFF. The CDR3 DNA is TGCGCCAGCAGCTTACAGGGACAGGGCGCTGAAGCTTTCTTT. The rearrangement links TRBV5-1 to TRBJ1-1; TRBD1 matches at 9 bases. This CDR3 region has 14 residues. CDR1 and CDR2 (germline): SGHRS, YFSETQ. V was pared by 2 bases and J by 6 bases, with 5 bases of the junction left unmatched.

This clone was detected once. The chain links TRBV18 to TRBJ2-1; TRBD1 aligns across 10 bases. The J segment lost 4 bases and the V segment lost 2 bases, leaving 2 bases of the junction unmatched. The CDR3 totals 15 residues. Germline CDR1 reads KGHSH; CDR2 reads LQKENI. The CDR3 sequence is CASSPDRGLYNEQFF. The DNA for the CDR3 is TGTGCCAGCTCACCAGACAGGGGGCTATACAATGAGCAGTTCTTC. The full variable domain, in which reference TRBV18 and TRBJ2-1 provide the parts outside the CDR3, is NAGVMQNPRHLVRRRGQEARLRCSPMKGHSHVYWYRQLPEEGLKFMVYLQKENIIDESGMPKERFSAEFPKEGPSILRIQQVVRGDSAAYFCASSPDRGLYNEQFFGPGTRLTVL.

The chain is built from TRBV28 and TRBJ1-1; D ambiguous. Trimming stripped 2 bases from V and 7 bases from J, with 11 bases between. The germline V gene encodes CDR1 MDHEN and CDR2 SYDVKM. This CDR3 has 13 amino acids. The CDR3 here is CASSLPGRYEAFF. The CDR3 DNA sequence: TGTGCCAGCAGTTTACCCGGCAGGTATGAAGCTTTCTTT.

The chain links TRBV6-5 to TRBJ1-1; the D gene is possibly TRBD1 (5 bases). Trimming left V 8 bases short and J 5 bases short, with 15 bases between. Germline V CDR1 and CDR2: MNHEY, SVGAGI. The CDR3 spans 13 residues. The CDR3 protein is CASLIVKGTEAFF. In DNA, the CDR3 is TGTGCCAGCTTAATAGTCAAGGGGACTGAAGCTTTCTTT.

The chain links TRBV9 to TRBJ2-5, with TRBD2 identical over 12 bases. Germline V CDR1 and CDR2: SGDLS, YYNGEE. The CDR3 runs 16 residues. Trimming at V came to 0 bases and at J to 4 bases, leaving 4 bases not matched to a gene. The DNA for the CDR3 is TGTGCCAGCAGCGTAGCGACTAGCGGGAGAGGAGAGACCCAGTACTTC. Translated, it gives CASSVATSGRGETQYF.

J is TRBJ2-3 and V is TRBV5-1; TRBD1 agrees at 10 bases. CDR1 is SGHRS and CDR2 is YFSETQ in the germline V gene. The ends lost 5 bases at V and 5 bases at J; junction bases unmatched: 8. The CDR3 totals 15 residues. CDR3 sequence: CASRRDRGLKDTQYF. CDR3 DNA sequence: TGCGCCAGCAGGAGAGACAGGGGGCTTAAAGATACGCAGTATTTT.

The J gene is TRBJ2-2, the V gene TRBV19; unclear D gene. V lost 10 bases to trimming and J lost 6 bases, with 18 bases between them. There are 14 residues in the CDR3. Per germline, CDR1 LNHDA and CDR2 SQIVND (reference sequence). The CDR3 DNA reads as TGTGCCACCCAATCTGGCATTCTCCCCGGGGAGCTGTTTTTT. This translates into CATQSGILPGELFF.

The V and J genes are TRBV5-4 and TRBJ2-3; 9 bases match TRBD1. Germline CDR1 is SGHNT and CDR2 is YYREEE (reference sequence). The V segment lost 3 bases and the J segment 1 base; nucleotides outside the gene matches: 6. The CDR3 is made up of 16 amino acids. CDR3 loop: CASSWEGQGRTDTQYF. Here the CDR3 DNA reads TGTGCCAGCAGCTGGGAGGGACAGGGTCGCACAGATACGCAGTATTTT.

The chain combines TRBV23-1 with TRBJ2-5; D perhaps matches TRBD1 (5 bases). TRBV23-1 is given ORF status, its function remaining uncertain. Deletions cut 0 bases from V and 1 base from J, with 9 bases between. The CDR3 length is 15 residues. CDR3 bases: TGCGCCAGCAGTCAATCGGGGCAGGTCCAAGAGACCCAGTACTTC. It yields the protein CASSQSGQVQETQYF.

This clone was counted only a few times. V gene TRBV29-1 combines with J gene TRBJ2-1; TRBD1 matches 9 bases. The CDR3 is 14 amino acids. V was pared by 6 bases and J by 9 bases, with 12 bases of the junction left unmatched. Germline assignment: CDR1 SQVTM and CDR2 ANQGSEA. The CDR3 DNA follows: TGCAGCGTCCGCCCGGACAGGGGCGCCTCTGAGCAGTTCTTC. It codes for CSVRPDRGASEQFF.

This chain links TRBV14 with TRBJ2-7; weak D call: TRBD1 (6 bases). This CDR3 contains 13 residues. V dropped 1 base and J dropped 3 bases, with 7 bases sitting between them. Germline-derived CDR1 and CDR2 are SGHDN and FVKESK. CDR3 region: CASSQVRGYEQYF. For the CDR3, the DNA is TGTGCCAGCAGCCAAGTCAGGGGCTACGAGCAGTACTTC.

The rearrangement uses TRBV4-3 and TRBJ2-2; no reliable D call. Germline V gene data show CDR1 as LGHNA and CDR2 as YSLEER. V lost 0 bases and J lost 6, with 11 bases in between. The CDR3 length is 15 residues. As DNA, the CDR3 is TGCGCCAGCAGCCAAGATTTGAGAATACCCGGGGAGCTGTTTTTT. It translates to CASSQDLRIPGELFF.

The chain has TRBV11-3 and TRBJ2-1, with TRBD2 matching 12 bases. Trimming at V came to 6 bases and at J to 6 bases, leaving 3 bases not matched to a gene. Germline V gene sequence: CDR1 SGHNT, CDR2 YENEEA. The CDR3 totals 14 residues. CDR3 nucleotide sequence: TGTGCCAGCAGATCTAGCGGGAGGGGCAATGAGCAGTTCTTC. It encodes CASRSSGRGNEQFF.

The genes are TRBV15 and TRBJ2-1; 13 bases align to TRBD2. The CDR3 length is 15 residues. Germline V lookup: CDR1 LNHNV, CDR2 YYDKDF (reference sequence). V was clipped by 7 bases and J by 6 bases; unmatched bases: 6. CDR3 bases: TGTGCCACCATAGGACTAGCGGGAGTGGGCAATGAGCAGTTCTTC. This codes for CATIGLAGVGNEQFF.

The chain uses TRBV24-1 and TRBJ2-3, with 13 nucleotides matching TRBD2. With V trimmed by 3 bases and J by 2 bases, 4 bases remained unmatched. Germline CDR1 is KGHDR and CDR2 is SFDVKD. The CDR3 has 17 amino acids. The CDR3 reads CATSDQGLAGVTDTQYF. The CDR3 coding sequence is TGTGCCACCAGTGATCAAGGACTAGCGGGGGTCACAGATACGCAGTATTTT.

This clone was seen just once. V and J are TRBV19 and TRBJ2-5; 11 nucleotides match TRBD2. Germline CDR1 reads LNHDA; CDR2 reads SQIVND (reference sequence). The CDR3 has 17 amino acids. V lost 0 bases to trimming and J lost 5 bases; unmatched junction nucleotides: 8. CDR3 sequence reads: CASSIEGSLAGGETQYF. CDR3 DNA: TGTGCCAGTAGTATAGAGGGGAGTCTAGCGGGGGGTGAGACCCAGTACTTC.

The chain is built from TRBV12-3 or TRBV12-4 and TRBJ1-2; D is unclear. The CDR3 is 13 amino acids. Trimming took off 0 bases at V and 1 base at J, with 3 bases between the two ends. CDR3 residues: CASSLALNYGYTF. DNA for the CDR3: TGTGCCAGCAGTTTAGCACTTAACTATGGCTACACCTTC.

The chain joins TRBV4-3 to TRBJ1-1, with D possibly being TRBD1 (5 bases). The ends were cut back, 0 bases at V and 1 base at J, with 6 bases in the middle. Germline V gene sequence: CDR1 LGHNA, CDR2 YSLEER. This CDR3 region has 14 residues. The CDR3 region is CASSQDRANTEAFF. The CDR3 nucleotides are TGCGCCAGCAGCCAAGACAGGGCGAACACTGAAGCTTTCTTT.

The chain recombines TRBV5-1 with TRBJ2-2; TRBD2 aligns across 9 bases. Trimming took 2 bases from V and 2 from J; bases not matched to a gene: 4. The CDR3 totals 16 residues. Germline V gene sequence: CDR1 SGHRS, CDR2 YFSETQ. The CDR3 here is CASSFSGGPNTGELFF. The CDR3 DNA is TGCGCCAGCAGCTTTAGCGGGGGACCTAACACCGGGGAGCTGTTTTTT.

This rearrangement joins TRBV3-1 (or the pseudogene TRBV3-2) to TRBJ1-2, with a weak D call TRBD1 (6 bases). This CDR3 is built from 15 residues. CDR1 LGHDT and CDR2 YNNKEL come from the germline V gene (reference sequence). Deletions cut 1 base from V and 10 bases from J, with 19 bases between. The CDR3 region has the DNA TGTGCCAGCAGCCAAGTCTCCGGACAGCGGTTCTCCTACACCTTC. The encoded protein is CASSQVSGQRFSYTF.

The CDR3 nucleotides read TGCAGCGTTTGGGAGGCCAAAAACATTCAGTACTTC. Its translation is CSVWEAKNIQYF. The rearrangement uses TRBV29-1 and TRBJ2-4; a possible D gene is TRBD2 (5 bases). Trimming left V 5 bases short and J 1 base short, with 6 bases between. The germline V gene encodes CDR1 SQVTM and CDR2 ANQGSEA. This CDR3 contains 12 residues.

This clone was detected only once. V usage is TRBV6-5 and J usage is TRBJ2-5; TRBD2 aligns across 14 bases. CDR1 is MNHEY, CDR2 SVGAGI, per germline. The CDR3 runs 13 residues. J lost 5 bases, V lost 11 bases, and 4 bases had no gene match. This CDR3 reads CACGLAGGETQYF. The CDR3 region has the DNA TGTGCCTGCGGACTAGCGGGAGGCGAGACCCAGTACTTC.

This clone was counted a single time. This chain links TRBV2 with TRBJ2-1, with 8 bases aligning to TRBD2. The V gene end was trimmed by 6 bases and the J gene end by 6 bases; junction bases not matched to a gene: 16. The germline V gene has CDR1 SNHLY and CDR2 FYNNEI. The CDR3 is made up of 17 amino acids. DNA of the CDR3: TGTGCCAGCAGATCTCGATCGACTAACGGGAGGGCCAATGAGCAGTTCTTC. This gives the protein CASRSRSTNGRANEQFF.

J is TRBJ2-7 and V is TRBV6-5; weak D call: TRBD1 (6 bases). CDR1 and CDR2 (germline): MNHEY, SVGAGI. The germline V and J ends were trimmed by 10 bases and 0 bases, with 19 bases remaining between them. This CDR3 has 15 amino acids. The CDR3 loop reads CATQRAGEISYEQYF. CDR3 sequence (DNA): TGTGCCACCCAACGGGCAGGGGAAATCTCCTACGAGCAGTACTTC.